This is a list of T cell receptor beta chains from one sample in a study of CD8 T cells in ankylosing spondylitis. TCRdb re-called the 5' RACE reads with MiXCR, one entry per CDR3 protein. The sample holds roughly 200,000 distinct CDR3 sequences, about 13% seen once. The specimen sequenced was blood, either unsorted or a sorted T cell fraction (not recorded which). The receptors were sampled from a male donor with ankylosing spondylitis or in good health (not recorded which). Each CDR3 is given without its conserved first and last residue. The order of the fields is V gene, J gene, CDR3 protein.

V gene: TRBV4-2
J gene: TRBJ2-5
CDR3 protein: ASSQGSGVQETQY

V gene: TRBV7-9
J gene: TRBJ2-1
CDR3 protein: ASSSRLAGVGNEQF

V gene: TRBV7-9
J gene: TRBJ2-5
CDR3 protein: ASGAPPETQY

V gene: TRBV7-9
J gene: TRBJ2-7
CDR3 protein: ASSLGDRPYEQY

V gene: TRBV11-3
J gene: TRBJ2-2
CDR3 protein: ASRVDGGAPTGELF

V gene: TRBV30
J gene: TRBJ1-1
CDR3 protein: AWSGVSRARGGTEAF

V gene: TRBV6-1
J gene: TRBJ2-7
CDR3 protein: ASSDPSPYEQY

V gene: TRBV27
J gene: TRBJ2-7
CDR3 protein: ASSLAGQGRLEQY

V gene: TRBV10-3
J gene: TRBJ1-1
CDR3 protein: AISDTGVTEAF

V gene: TRBV27
J gene: TRBJ2-2
CDR3 protein: ASSFLAFTGELF

V gene: TRBV11-3
J gene: TRBJ2-5
CDR3 protein: ASSSGTGETQY

V gene: TRBV20-1
J gene: TRBJ2-7
CDR3 protein: SAEGRTSGYEQY

V gene: TRBV19
J gene: TRBJ2-1
CDR3 protein: ASRIDSYNEQF

V gene: TRBV12-5
J gene: TRBJ2-2
CDR3 protein: ASGLDRMSNTGELF

V gene: TRBV10-3
J gene: TRBJ2-1
CDR3 protein: AISSDITYNEQF

V gene: TRBV5-1
J gene: TRBJ2-1
CDR3 protein: ASSWWGDNEQF

V gene: TRBV29-1
J gene: TRBJ1-1
CDR3 protein: SVPTPPNTEAF

V gene: TRBV12-3/TRBV12-4
J gene: TRBJ2-7
CDR3 protein: ASMRWGRWKEQY

V gene: TRBV13
J gene: TRBJ2-2
CDR3 protein: ASSPPSRTGELF

V gene: TRBV7-9
J gene: TRBJ2-1
CDR3 protein: ASSLPSGRREQF

V gene: TRBV27
J gene: TRBJ2-2
CDR3 protein: ASSRVNTGELF

V gene: TRBV7-9
J gene: TRBJ2-5
CDR3 protein: ASSRISLAGEETQY

V gene: TRBV19
J gene: TRBJ2-2
CDR3 protein: ASLPSSWNLNTGELF

V gene: TRBV10-3
J gene: TRBJ1-1
CDR3 protein: AISEGEGPEAF

V gene: TRBV12-3/TRBV12-4
J gene: TRBJ1-2
CDR3 protein: ASSLVPRDLNYGYT

V gene: TRBV19
J gene: TRBJ1-2
CDR3 protein: ASRTGVLGNYGYT

V gene: TRBV10-3
J gene: TRBJ2-1
CDR3 protein: AISESPLRGNTYNEQF

V gene: TRBV6-1
J gene: TRBJ2-3
CDR3 protein: ASSATGTSGRESTDTQY

V gene: TRBV27
J gene: TRBJ2-7
CDR3 protein: ASSFEGQDYEQY

V gene: TRBV16
J gene: TRBJ2-7
CDR3 protein: ASSQSGQGVREQY

V gene: TRBV12-3/TRBV12-4
J gene: TRBJ2-3
CDR3 protein: ASRQGGDTQY

V gene: TRBV5-1
J gene: TRBJ1-1
CDR3 protein: ASSSGQGGNTEAF

V gene: TRBV12-3/TRBV12-4
J gene: TRBJ2-1
CDR3 protein: ASSPGTSGINEQF

V gene: TRBV27
J gene: TRBJ2-3
CDR3 protein: ASSTDRETDTQY

V gene: TRBV11-3
J gene: TRBJ1-2
CDR3 protein: ASSLAPLRTSNYGYT

V gene: TRBV29-1
J gene: TRBJ2-2
CDR3 protein: SVLADSNTGELF

V gene: TRBV27
J gene: TRBJ2-1
CDR3 protein: ASSLLVEGDHEQF

V gene: TRBV27
J gene: TRBJ2-3
CDR3 protein: ASTGTSWSDTQY

V gene: TRBV10-3
J gene: TRBJ2-1
CDR3 protein: AISESTDYNEQF

V gene: TRBV2
J gene: TRBJ2-1
CDR3 protein: ASTSGRSGEQF

V gene: TRBV5-8
J gene: TRBJ2-5
CDR3 protein: ASSPLSSGVGETQY

V gene: TRBV6-1
J gene: TRBJ2-7
CDR3 protein: ASSVRDRLYEQY

V gene: TRBV14
J gene: TRBJ2-3
CDR3 protein: ASSQPQVNTDTQY

V gene: TRBV15
J gene: TRBJ2-3
CDR3 protein: ATRMIAGGYTQY

V gene: TRBV4-1
J gene: TRBJ1-5
CDR3 protein: ASSQTGLRQPQH